A selection of T cell receptor beta chains follows, all from one sample in a study of T cells in Graves' hyperthyroidism and ophthalmopathy. TCRdb re-derived calls from the multiplex PCR reads in MiXCR, one entry per CDR3 protein. The sample carries over 700,000 distinct CDR3 sequences, 35% to 45% recorded once. Sequenced input: blood. The receptors originated from a man between 18 and 29 years old with Graves' hyperthyroidism. The CDR3 runs from the conserved cysteine through the conserved F or W. Each record gives: D gene, V gene, clone size, CDR3 length, J gene, CDR3 protein, CDR3 DNA. The D gene is left open where the match is weak. Part of the rows lack a size; the others show once, few, many or a class for expanded clones.

-	TRBV5-6	-	15	TRBJ1-5	CASSLWGAVIKPQHF	TGTGCCAGCAGCTTGTGGGGGGCGGTAATCAAGCCCCAGCATTTT
-	TRBV7-7	many	14	TRBJ2-5	CASSFGLNQETQYF	TGTGCTAGCAGCTTCGGATTAAACCAAGAGACCCAGTACTTC
-	TRBV2	many	13	TRBJ1-2	CASSVEKGYGYTF	TGTGCCAGCAGTGTTGAGAAGGGATATGGCTACACCTTC
-	TRBV29-1	many	14	TRBJ1-3	CSVEIDDPGNTIYF	TGCAGCGTTGAAATCGACGACCCTGGAAACACCATATATTTT
-	TRBV19	once	12	TRBJ2-7	CAWGGVSYEQYF	TGTGCCTGGGGTGGGGTGTCCTACGAGCAGTACTTC
TRBD2	TRBV20-1	-	14	TRBJ2-7	CSASRLADSYEQYF	TGCAGTGCTAGTCGACTAGCCGACTCCTACGAGCAGTACTTC
-	TRBV7-9	-	16	TRBJ1-1	CASSPPVAGSGTEAFF	TGTGCCAGCAGCCCCCCCGTGGCAGGGTCGGGTACTGAAGCTTTCTTT
-	TRBV2	many	11	TRBJ1-1	CASKGSGEAFF	TGTGCCAGCAAAGGGTCGGGTGAAGCTTTCTTT
TRBD2	TRBV24-1	many	13	TRBJ2-7	CATSSDGGNEQYF	TGTGCCACCTCCTCAGACGGGGGGAACGAGCAGTACTTC
-	TRBV19	-	13	TRBJ2-7	CASSLSYDGEQYF	TGTGCCAGTAGTCTCTCCTATGATGGAGAGCAGTACTTC
TRBD1	TRBV7-9	-	17	TRBJ2-6	CASSGTGAPSGANVLTF	TGTGCCAGCAGCGGGACAGGGGCCCCCTCTGGGGCCAACGTCCTGACTTTC
-	TRBV28	few	12	TRBJ1-6	CASSPEAEPLHF	TGTGCCAGCAGCCCCGAGGCCGAACCCCTCCACTTT
TRBD2	TRBV5-1	-	15	TRBJ2-7	CASSFAGGTGSEQYF	TGCGCCAGCAGCTTCGCGGGGGGTACTGGGAGCGAGCAGTACTTC
-	TRBV7-2	-	15	TRBJ2-5	CASSQDRGGSETQYF	TGTGCCAGCAGCCAAGATAGGGGAGGCTCGGAGACCCAGTACTTC
-	TRBV7-2	-	14	TRBJ2-5	CASSLSGASETQYF	TGTGCCAGCAGCTTAAGTGGCGCGAGCGAGACCCAGTACTTC